What follows are 13 T cell receptor beta chains derived from one specimen sequenced in a study of T cells after yellow fever vaccination. MiXCR was run by TCRdb on the 5' RACE reads, yielding one entry per CDR3 protein. The sample contains 300,000 to 350,000 distinct CDR3 sequences, 4% of which appear only once. The sample in question was PBMCs, obtained 5 days after the yellow fever booster vaccination. Receptors were obtained from a man aged 18 to 30 who received the YFV17D yellow fever vaccine.

This chain connects TRBV6-1 to TRBJ2-1; 7 positions match TRBD2. The CDR3 is 15 amino acids. The J segment lost 4 bases and the V segment lost 2 bases, leaving 5 bases of the junction unmatched. Per germline, CDR1 MNHNS and CDR2 SASEGT. This chain's CDR3 is CASSELAGDYNEQFF. The CDR3 nucleotides are TGTGCCAGCAGTGAATTAGCGGGCGATTACAATGAGCAGTTCTTC.

This clonotype has ten or more counts. The chain has TRBV20-1 and TRBJ1-3; TRBD1 aligns across 8 bases. The CDR3 runs 15 residues. Germline V gene data show CDR1 as DFQATT and CDR2 as SNEGSKA (reference sequence). The V and J ends lost 0 bases and 8 bases, in that order; junction bases with no gene match: 9. The CDR3 loop is CSARDWGQGADTIYF. The CDR3 coding sequence is TGCAGTGCTAGAGATTGGGGGCAGGGGGCGGACACCATATATTTT.

This clonotype has a handful of counts. The CDR3 spells CSAREGEEFQPQHF. CDR3 sequence (DNA): TGCAGTGCTAGAGAGGGGGAAGAATTTCAGCCCCAGCATTTT. This sequence joins TRBV20-1 and TRBJ1-5; tentatively, D is TRBD1 (5 bases). The CDR3 sequence is 14 residues long. Germline V gene sequence: CDR1 DFQATT, CDR2 SNEGSKA (reference sequence). Trimming pared 0 bases from V and 6 bases from J, leaving 12 bases between.

The chain has TRBV2 and TRBJ1-2; D is ambiguous. This CDR3 is built from 13 residues. V dropped 0 bases and J dropped 7 bases, with 9 bases sitting between them. Germline loops: CDR1 SNHLY, CDR2 FYNNEI. The CDR3 coding sequence is TGTGCCAGCAGTGAAGCTGAGCGGGGTGGCTACACCTTC. Translated: CASSEAERGGYTF.

The chain recombines TRBV2 with TRBJ2-6; D may correspond to TRBD1 or TRBD2 (5 bases each). The CDR3 runs to 15 residues. The V gene's germline CDR1 is SNHLY and CDR2 FYNNEI. Trimming took off 11 bases at V and 0 bases at J, with 14 bases between the two ends. DNA of the CDR3: TGTGCCTCCCGGGACGTCAGCTCTGGGGCCAACGTCCTGACTTTC. Translated: CASRDVSSGANVLTF.

This chain links TRBV4-1 with TRBJ2-2, with D possibly called TRBD1 or TRBD2 (8 bases each). The V end was cut by 0 bases, the J end by 4 bases, with 18 bases between. The CDR3 consists of 18 residues. Germline loops: CDR1 MGHRA, CDR2 YSYEKL. The CDR3 DNA is TGCGCCAGCAGCCAAGACGGGGGGGACAGGATCTCCACCGGGGAGCTGTTTTTT. Amino acid sequence: CASSQDGGDRISTGELFF.

In its sample, this clonotype was seen a few times. V is TRBV28 and J is TRBJ1-1, with D hard to call. V lost 5 bases and J lost 11, with 12 bases in between. The germline gives CDR1 MDHEN, CDR2 SYDVKM. CDR3 length equals 11 residues. CDR3 in amino acids: CASSTPLRAFF. The CDR3 DNA follows: TGTGCCAGCAGTACCCCACTGCGGGCTTTCTTT.

This clonotype occurred many times. The J gene is TRBJ2-1, the V gene TRBV11-2; D may be TRBD2 (6 bases). Trimming shortened V by 3 bases and J by 3 bases, and 12 bases separated the two germline ends. CDR1 SGHAT and CDR2 FQNNGV come from the germline V gene. The CDR3 totals 15 residues. This CDR3 reads CASSFTGGVYNEQFF. DNA of the CDR3: TGTGCCAGCAGCTTCACAGGCGGGGTCTACAATGAGCAGTTCTTC.

The chain employs TRBV6-1 and TRBJ1-5; D is uncertain. The V gene's germline CDR1 is MNHNS and CDR2 SASEGT. The CDR3 is made up of 13 amino acids. Trimming left V 6 bases short and J 4 bases short, with 10 bases between. CDR3 nucleotide sequence: TGTGCCAGCAGCCCGACCCTAAATCAGCCCCAGCATTTT. Its translation is CASSPTLNQPQHF.

This clonotype was observed at least ten times. The chain employs TRBV7-2 and TRBJ2-7; 9 nucleotides agree with TRBD2. Germline-derived CDR1 and CDR2 are SGHTA and FQGNSA. The CDR3 is 12 residues long. The trim removed 8 bases at V and 3 bases at J, leaving 2 bases unmatched. This chain's CDR3 is CASGLALYEQYF. The CDR3 DNA follows: TGTGCCAGCGGACTAGCGCTCTACGAGCAGTACTTC.

This clonotype was observed at least ten times. The genes are TRBV15 and TRBJ2-7; D is ambiguous. CDR3 length: 13 amino acids. Germline V gene data show CDR1 as LNHNV and CDR2 as YYDKDF (reference sequence). V gave up 3 bases and J gave up 1 base, with 7 bases separating them. CDR3 residues: CATSRWFSYEQYF. The CDR3 DNA reads as TGTGCCACCAGCAGGTGGTTTTCCTACGAGCAGTACTTC.

This clonotype occurred many times. This sequence joins TRBV12-3 or TRBV12-4 and TRBJ2-2, with D possibly matching TRBD2 (5 bases). This CDR3 has 12 residues. Trimming took off 3 bases at V and 7 bases at J, with 6 bases between the two ends. The CDR3: CASSFRGGELFF. Here the CDR3 DNA reads TGTGCCAGCAGTTTCCGGGGCGGGGAGCTGTTTTTT.

This clonotype was counted a few times. The chain links TRBV7-3 to TRBJ2-1; D is ambiguous. Per germline, CDR1 SGHTA and CDR2 FQGTGA. V dropped 5 bases and J dropped 6 bases, with 17 bases sitting between them. The CDR3 has 15 amino acids. The CDR3 loop is CASSRSTNPINEQFF. DNA of the CDR3: TGTGCCAGCAGCAGGTCGACCAACCCCATCAATGAGCAGTTCTTC.